The TCR beta chain under discussion was sequenced for a study of graft-versus-host responses after intestinal transplantation. Profiling relied on immunoSEQ multiplex PCR, and the TCRdb table lists in-frame clones only, not all of them. The sample lists approximately 9,700 clones, nearly 95% occurring once. Trimming pared 3 bases from V and 10 bases from J, leaving 16 bases between. CDR3 length equals 14 residues. Germline lookup yields CDR1 LGHNA and CDR2 YNFKEQ. Material: PBMCs, obtained 41 days after intestinal transplantation. The J gene is TRBJ2-1, the V gene TRBV4-2; D is undetermined. The source of this sequence is a human patient who received an intestinal transplant, so some T cells may come from the graft donor. The CDR3: CASSHKGSSPEQFF. DNA of the CDR3: TGTGCCAGCAGCCACAAGGGAAGTTCCCCCGAGCAGTTCTTC.